This entry lists 23 T cell receptor beta chains sequenced from one sample in a study of T cell repertoires in cytomegalovirus infection. TCRdb itself ran the reads through MiXCR, one entry per CDR3 protein. Of around 250,000 distinct CDR3 sequences listed, 15% to 20% are singletons. Specimen: CD8+ T cells from PBMCs. The receptors here all came from a human donor in good health (CMV status not recorded). Some clones in this sample may be carry-over from other donors' samples.

In its sample, this clonotype was seen many times. The chain employs TRBV7-8 and TRBJ1-5; D unclear. V lost 6 bases, J lost 3 bases, and 12 bases lay in between. The germline V gene has CDR1 SGHVS and CDR2 FQNEAQ. CDR3 length: 14 residues. This CDR3 is CASSFPGVNQPQHF. The CDR3 coding sequence is TGTGCCAGCAGTTTCCCCGGGGTCAATCAGCCCCAGCATTTT.

This clonotype has at least ten counts. This chain uses TRBV7-9 with TRBJ1-2; D is ambiguous. Looked up from germline, CDR1 is SEHNR and CDR2 is FQNEAQ (reference sequence). Trimming pared 5 bases from V and 0 bases from J, leaving 13 bases between. The CDR3 covers 15 residues. DNA of the CDR3: TGTGCCAGCAGCGCGACTGGTGGTCCTAACTATGGCTACACCTTC. This codes for CASSATGGPNYGYTF.

The gene calls are TRBV2 and TRBJ1-5; D call uncertain. The V end lost 6 bases, the J end lost 7 bases, and 13 bases lay between the germline ends. CDR3 length: 13 amino acids. Germline V gene data show CDR1 as SNHLY and CDR2 as FYNNEI. The CDR3: CASRRTWQQPQHF. Written as DNA, the CDR3 is TGTGCCAGCAGGCGGACTTGGCAGCAGCCCCAGCATTTT.

The V gene is TRBV7-4, the J gene TRBJ2-7; D unresolved. The CDR3 is 15 amino acids. The V and J ends lost 2 bases and 0 bases respectively, with 11 bases between them. Per germline, CDR1 SGHVT and CDR2 SQSDAQ. The chain's CDR3 is CASSLNRANSYEQYF. Here the CDR3 DNA reads TGTGCCAGCAGCTTAAACAGAGCTAACTCCTACGAGCAGTACTTC.

This clonotype was detected many times. DNA of the CDR3: TGTGCCAGCAGCTTGAGCACGGGGTTCACTGAAGCTTTCTTT. As protein: CASSLSTGFTEAFF. The chain uses TRBV5-5 and TRBJ1-1; D is uncertain. This CDR3 comprises 14 residues. The V and J ends lost 1 base and 4 bases respectively, with 11 bases between them. The germline gives CDR1 SGHKS, CDR2 YYEKEE (reference sequence).

This clonotype was seen repeatedly, ten times or more. The rearrangement links TRBV12-3 or TRBV12-4 to TRBJ2-7; TRBD1 might be the D (6 bases). The CDR3 is 16 residues long. Trimming left V 3 bases short and J 3 bases short, with 18 bases between. In nucleotides, the CDR3 is TGTGCCAGCAGTTTTGGGACAACCCAGGCGAACTACGAGCAGTACTTC. This translates into CASSFGTTQANYEQYF.

This clonotype was detected a few times. The rearrangement joins TRBV20-1 to TRBJ2-5; 10 nucleotides align to TRBD2. In germline, CDR1 is DFQATT, CDR2 SNEGSKA (reference sequence). The CDR3 contains 16 residues. Germline trimming cut 1 base from V and 0 bases from J; bases unmatched to any gene: 5. The CDR3 is CSARALTSGYQETQYF. The CDR3 DNA follows: TGCAGTGCTAGAGCCCTGACTAGCGGGTACCAAGAGACCCAGTACTTC.

This clonotype was seen many times. The rearrangement joins TRBV29-1 to TRBJ1-1; TRBD1 matches 9 bases. In germline, CDR1 is SQVTM, CDR2 ANQGSEA. The CDR3 is 15 amino acids. V was pared by 5 bases and J by 6 bases, with 13 bases of the junction left unmatched. The CDR3 loop is CSVSRDGQGPSEAFF. The CDR3 DNA reads as TGCAGCGTTTCTAGGGACGGACAGGGGCCCTCTGAAGCTTTCTTT.

The rearrangement uses TRBV4-1 and TRBJ2-1; tentative D call: TRBD2 (6 bases). CDR1 is MGHRA and CDR2 is YSYEKL in the germline V gene. The CDR3 has 15 amino acids. With 3 bases removed from V and 7 bases from J, the gap between germline ends came to 16 bases. DNA for the CDR3: TGCGCCAGCAGCCAGGAGGTTGGGGGGAATAATGAGCAGTTCTTC. Translation gives CASSQEVGGNNEQFF.

This clonotype was recorded at least ten times. The chain is built from TRBV7-2 and TRBJ2-3, with a possible D match to TRBD1 (5 bases). Germline assignment: CDR1 SGHTA and CDR2 FQGNSA. The CDR3 extends over 15 amino acids. The V end lost 5 bases, the J end lost 0 bases, and 12 bases lay between the germline ends. CDR3 coding DNA: TGTGCCAGCAGCCCCAAGCAGGGCAGCACAGATACGCAGTATTTT. Translated: CASSPKQGSTDTQYF.

The V gene is TRBV3-1, the J gene TRBJ1-4, with D uncertain. V was clipped by 5 bases and J by 3 bases, with 19 bases between them. The CDR3 consists of 17 residues. Germline V gene lookup returns CDR1 LGHDT and CDR2 YNNKEL (reference sequence). This CDR3 reads CASSALHRGLANEKLFF. CDR3 bases: TGTGCCAGCAGCGCCTTGCATCGAGGGCTTGCTAATGAAAAACTGTTTTTT.

This chain connects TRBV5-6 to TRBJ2-7, with D possibly TRBD2 on 6 matching bases. The V and J ends lost 3 bases and 2 bases respectively, with 9 bases between them. CDR1 and CDR2 (germline): SGHDT, YYEEEE. The CDR3 sequence is 13 residues long. CDR3 in amino acids: CASSWGDAYEQYF. CDR3 in DNA: TGTGCCAGCAGCTGGGGGGACGCCTACGAGCAGTACTTC.

CDR3 sequence (DNA): TGTGCCACCTTGACCGGGGTGGACAACAATGAGCAGTTCTTC. It yields the protein CATLTGVDNNEQFF. The genes are TRBV2 and TRBJ2-1; D is perhaps TRBD1 or TRBD2 (5 bases each). V was clipped by 10 bases and J by 5 bases, with 18 bases between them. Germline V lookup: CDR1 SNHLY, CDR2 FYNNEI. The CDR3 runs to 14 residues.

This clonotype was counted ten times or more. The CDR3 is CASSLGGVEQYF. Written as DNA, the CDR3 is TGTGCCAGCAGCTTAGGAGGGGTCGAGCAGTACTTC. V and J are TRBV7-9 and TRBJ2-7; the D gene could be TRBD1 or TRBD2 (5 bases each). The germline CDR1 and CDR2 sequences are SEHNR and FQNEAQ (reference sequence). The germline V and J ends were trimmed by 1 base and 6 bases, with 7 bases remaining between them. The CDR3 sequence is 12 residues long.

CDR3 DNA: TGCAGTGCTAGAGCAGGCCTTAGCTCCTACAATGAGCAGTTCTTC. Its translation: CSARAGLSSYNEQFF. This chain connects TRBV20-1 to TRBJ2-1; no definite D call. The ends were cut back, 1 base at V and 0 bases at J, with 10 bases in the middle. There are 15 residues in the CDR3. In germline, CDR1 is DFQATT, CDR2 SNEGSKA (reference sequence).

This chain uses TRBV24-1 with TRBJ2-2, with unresolved D. The CDR3 has 15 amino acids. V was pared by 3 bases and J by 4 bases, with 11 bases between. Germline values: CDR1 KGHDR, CDR2 SFDVKD. CDR3 amino acids: CATSDRASGTGELFF. CDR3 sequence (DNA): TGTGCCACCAGTGATCGGGCGTCCGGCACCGGGGAGCTGTTTTTT.

The sample holds many counts of this clonotype. The gene calls are TRBV11-3 and TRBJ2-1, with 8 bases fitting TRBD1. Losses at the gene ends were 3 bases for V and 8 bases for J; bases not matched to a gene: 12. The CDR3 extends over 16 amino acids. CDR1 and CDR2 from the germline V gene are SGHNT and YENEEA. The CDR3 spells CASSLGRTGSVDEQFF. In DNA form, the CDR3 reads TGTGCCAGCAGCTTGGGCCGGACAGGGAGTGTGGATGAGCAGTTCTTC.

The J gene is TRBJ2-7, the V gene TRBV5-6; D is perhaps TRBD1 (6 bases). The CDR3 has 13 residues. Germline assignment: CDR1 SGHDT and CDR2 YYEEEE. V lost 4 bases and J 6 bases, leaving 14 bases between the germline ends. The CDR3 DNA reads as TGTGCCAGCAGCCAAATGACGACAGGCGAGCAGTACTTC. Amino acid sequence: CASSQMTTGEQYF.

This chain links TRBV25-1 with TRBJ2-1, with 7 bases matching TRBD2. V lost 2 bases to trimming and J lost 13 bases; unmatched junction nucleotides: 11. The germline V gene encodes CDR1 MGHDK and CDR2 SYGVNS. There are 14 residues in the CDR3. Written as DNA, the CDR3 is TGTGCCAGCAGTGAACTTGCTGCTAGCGGACCACAGTTCTTC. Its protein is CASSELAASGPQFF.

There are many counts of this clonotype. Germline is not matched at one junction end, which may reflect a read error. The rearrangement links TRBV29-1 to TRBJ1-1, with 8 bases lining up with TRBD1. The CDR3 runs to 13 residues. Germline-derived CDR1 and CDR2 are SQVTM and ANQGSEA. The CDR3 bases are TGCAGCTCGAGGGGACAGGTGAAGACTGAAGCTTTCTTT. Residues: CSSRGQVKTEAFF.

This clonotype showed up many times. The V gene is TRBV7-8, the J gene TRBJ2-7; TRBD1 might be the D (5 bases). Germline CDR1 is SGHVS and CDR2 is FQNEAQ. The CDR3 loop spans 16 amino acids. Trimming stripped 5 bases from V and 6 bases from J, with 23 bases between. The CDR3 here is CASSRKTGFLRGEQYF. The CDR3 nucleotides are TGTGCCAGCAGCCGAAAGACCGGGTTCTTAAGGGGCGAGCAGTACTTC.

This clonotype was picked up many times. The chain combines TRBV7-2 with TRBJ2-7; D is possibly TRBD1 or TRBD2 (5 bases each). The V end lost 4 bases, the J end lost 0 bases, and 10 bases lay between the germline ends. CDR1 SGHTA and CDR2 FQGNSA come from the germline V gene. The CDR3 extends over 14 amino acids. CDR3 loop: CASSSPGSSYEQYF. Here the CDR3 DNA reads TGTGCCAGCAGCTCCCCAGGGAGCTCCTACGAGCAGTACTTC.

This clonotype was observed many times. The genes are TRBV7-9 and TRBJ1-1; a weak D match, TRBD1 (5 bases). Deletions cut 5 bases from V and 8 bases from J, with 18 bases between. Germline values: CDR1 SEHNR, CDR2 FQNEAQ (reference sequence). This CDR3 comprises 14 residues. The CDR3 region has the DNA TGTGCCAGCAGCCGCTTTGGGGACGGGGGAGAAGCTTTCTTT. Amino acid sequence: CASSRFGDGGEAFF.